These T cell receptor beta chains were read from a single sample in a study of identifying expanded T cells in peripheral blood. The table came from immunoSEQ multiplex PCR; TCRdb's copy has only in-frame clones and leaves some out. This table has roughly 100,000 clones, 70% to 90% appearing once. The sample taken for sequencing was blood. The receptors shown here come from a person between 18 and 75 years old in good health. The CDR3 runs from the conserved cysteine through the conserved F or W. Clone sizes are given selectively: once, few, many, or a class where the clone is expanded.

CDR3aa	abundance	v_gene	j_gene
CASSFGPSGTGELFF	.	TRBV5-6	TRBJ2-2
CASSDFQETQYF	.	TRBV28	TRBJ2-5
CASSSGQSYEQYF	few	TRBV10-1	TRBJ2-7
CASSSTGTVASPLHF	.	TRBV6-6	TRBJ1-6
CASSSQGGYEQYF	.	TRBV7-9	TRBJ2-7
CASSRQGYGEQYF	.	TRBV27	TRBJ2-7
CASSFTGQVNANEQFF	.	TRBV7-3	TRBJ2-1
CASSATRGHNEQFF	.	TRBV7-9	TRBJ2-1
CASSHASSPYEQYF	.	TRBV14	TRBJ2-7
CASSRDRFNQPQHF	once	TRBV5-8	TRBJ1-5
CASSLDVGNTIYF	once	TRBV7-7	TRBJ1-3
CASSSDMWNTGELFF	once	TRBV5-4	TRBJ2-2
CASSWIAGNTEAFF	.	TRBV5-6	TRBJ1-1
CASSFQSGAYNEQFF	.	TRBV7-3	TRBJ2-1
CASSLARREDTGELFF	.	TRBV7-8	TRBJ2-2